These 2 T cell receptor beta chains were all obtained from the same sample, sequenced in a study of long-term antiretroviral therapy in people with HIV. At survey level, the immunoSEQ assay was run in its v3.0 version. Sequenced by immunoSEQ multiplex PCR; TCRdb stores in-frame clones only, minus some. Of under 35,000 clones listed, roughly 95% were seen once; the top ten hold around 2%. The source was unsorted PBMCs, collected 6.5 to 6.9 years after starting antiretroviral therapy. Every receptor here comes from a man aged 25-45 years with HIV.

The chain uses TRBV6-5 and TRBJ1-4; TRBD1 aligns across 10 bases. CDR1 is MNHEY, CDR2 SVGAGI, per germline. CDR3 size: 15 residues. After removal of 6 bases from V and 8 bases from J, the junction contained 9 bases not matched to a gene. This chain's CDR3 is CASSRRDRGYEKLFF. CDR3 nucleotides: TGTGCCAGCAGCCGCCGGGACAGGGGTTACGAAAAACTGTTTTTT.

This rearrangement joins TRBV7-9 to TRBJ2-3; D uncertain. CDR1 and CDR2 (germline): SEHNR, FQNEAQ (reference sequence). V was cut by 4 bases and J by 4 bases, with 6 bases left in between. CDR3 size: 12 residues. This CDR3 is CASSSQSDTQYF. CDR3 nucleotide sequence: TGTGCCAGCAGCTCTCAGTCAGATACGCAGTATTTT. Full variable domain (rest looked up from reference TRBV7-9 and TRBJ2-3): DTGVSQNPRHKITKRGQNVTFRCDPISEHNRLYWYRQTLGQGPEFLTYFQNEAQLEKSRLLSDRFSAERPKGSFSTLEIQRTEQGDSAMYLCASSSQSDTQYFGPGTRLTVL.